Presented here are 19 T cell receptor beta chains from one specimen sequenced in a study of immune cell composition in non-small cell lung cancer. Profiling relied on immunoSEQ multiplex PCR, and the TCRdb table lists in-frame clones only, not all of them. The top ten hold 9% to 10% of the sample, which has more than 15,000 clones, around 80% seen once. Normal lung was sampled as far from the tumour as possible, at least 3 cm. The same sample was also used in a study of CD4 T cells in lung cancer.

The material sequenced was non-adjacent lung tissue. Source of these receptors: a human donor with non-small cell lung cancer.

The genes are TRBV14 and TRBJ2-5; D may correspond to TRBD1 or TRBD2 (5 bases each). The germline V and J ends were trimmed by 1 base and 2 bases, with 14 bases remaining between them. This CDR3 is 16 amino acids long. Germline V CDR1 and CDR2: SGHDN, FVKESK. The DNA for the CDR3 is TGTGCCAGCAGCCAAGTGGGGGACGGTCGGCAAGAGACCCAGTACTTC. It codes for CASSQVGDGRQETQYF.

The chain joins TRBV9 to TRBJ2-5; D is tentatively TRBD1 or TRBD2 (6 bases each). V dropped 3 bases and J dropped 1 base, with 13 bases sitting between them. Germline V gene lookup returns CDR1 SGDLS and CDR2 YYNGEE. The CDR3 length is 15 residues. Here the CDR3 reads CASSGVGGTQETQYF. DNA of the CDR3: TGTGCCAGCAGCGGAGTGGGGGGCACCCAAGAGACCCAGTACTTC.

CDR3 sequence reads: CASSWGTGEGYEQYF. The CDR3 bases are TGTGCCAGCAGCTGGGGGACAGGGGAGGGGTACGAGCAGTACTTC. The rearrangement uses TRBV7-3 and TRBJ2-7; 10 bases match TRBD1. V lost 4 bases, J lost 4 bases, and 7 bases stayed unmatched. The CDR3 has 15 amino acids. Germline V lookup: CDR1 SGHTA, CDR2 FQGTGA.

About this clone: One end of the junction varies from germline; a read error may be responsible. The V gene is TRBV5-1, the J gene TRBJ2-7; 10 bases align to TRBD2. The length of the CDR3 is 14 residues. Germline CDR1 SGHRS, CDR2 YFSETQ. The CDR3 DNA is TGCGCCAGCCGCTTACTAGCGGGGACCTACGAGCAGTACTTC. It codes for CASRLLAGTYEQYF.

V usage is TRBV7-9 and J usage is TRBJ1-1; TRBD1 matches 7 bases. The CDR3 is 13 residues long. Trimming at V came to 3 bases and at J to 10 bases, leaving 8 bases not matched to a gene. Per the germline V gene, CDR1 is SEHNR and CDR2 is FQNEAQ (reference sequence). The CDR3 spells CASSFIPRQGAFF. CDR3 bases: TGTGCCAGCAGCTTCATTCCACGACAGGGAGCTTTCTTT.

The rearrangement links TRBV5-1 to TRBJ2-7; 10 positions agree with TRBD2. CDR1 is SGHRS, CDR2 YFSETQ, per germline. V shed 0 bases and J 3 bases; nucleotides not matched to a gene: 12. The length of the CDR3 is 18 residues. CDR3 coding DNA: TGCGCCAGCAGCTTGGGTTCTAGCGGGGGTCCCAGAGGCTACGAGCAGTACTTC. Translation gives CASSLGSSGGPRGYEQYF.

In this sample, this clone turned up once. V is TRBV19 and J is TRBJ1-5, with TRBD1 matching 7 bases. Germline lookup yields CDR1 LNHDA and CDR2 SQIVND (reference sequence). With 4 bases clipped from V and 2 bases from J, the junction kept 2 bases outside the gene matches. This CDR3 region has 14 residues. CDR3 amino acids: CASSTGTGNQPQHF. The CDR3 DNA sequence: TGTGCCAGTAGTACTGGGACAGGCAATCAGCCCCAGCATTTT.

V gene TRBV21-1 combines with J gene TRBJ2-3; TRBD2 is the table's D call and was not checked against the DNA. TRBV21-1 is annotated as a pseudogene. CDR3 length equals 16 residues. CDR3 nucleotide sequence: TGTGCCAGCAGCTCAGACCCATGGGGAGGGGGAGATACGCAGTATTTT. Encoded protein: CASSSDPWGGGDTQYF.

This chain joins TRBV21-1 and TRBJ2-3; no DNA check was done on the table's D call, TRBD1. TRBV21-1 is given as a pseudogene. The CDR3 totals 17 residues. The chain's CDR3 is CASSKNPGGGRTDTQYF. DNA for the CDR3: TGTGCCAGCAGCAAAAACCCAGGGGGCGGACGCACAGATACGCAGTATTTT.

This clone was detected only once. The genes are TRBV4-3 and TRBJ2-7; TRBD1 might be the D (6 bases). V was clipped by 1 base and J by 7 bases, with 20 bases between them. Germline CDR1 LGHNA, CDR2 YSLEER. The CDR3 spans 16 residues. As DNA, the CDR3 is TGCGCCAGCAGCCAAGTTTCTTACAGGGACGAAGGGGAGCAGTACTTC. Translation gives CASSQVSYRDEGEQYF.

The chain couples TRBV6-1 to TRBJ2-2; 12 nucleotides agree with TRBD2. The CDR3 totals 17 residues. The germline V gene has CDR1 MNHNS and CDR2 SASEGT. The ends lost 3 bases at V and 6 bases at J; junction bases unmatched: 8. The CDR3 nucleotides are TGTGCCAGCAGTGATCAGACTAGCGGGGGTTTCTCCGGGGAGCTGTTTTTT. It is translated as CASSDQTSGGFSGELFF.

The chain combines TRBV7-9 with TRBJ1-5; 7 bases align to TRBD1. Germline lookup yields CDR1 SEHNR and CDR2 FQNEAQ (reference sequence). The CDR3 is 14 amino acids. The V and J ends lost 5 bases and 11 bases, in that order; junction bases with no gene match: 12. The CDR3 DNA is TGTGCCAGCAGCCGATCCGACAGGGATCTTTCCCAGCATTTT. Translation gives CASSRSDRDLSQHF.

Worth noting for this clone: The germline gene is not matched at one end of the junction; a read error may be the cause. This sequence joins TRBV5-4 and TRBJ2-2; TRBD1 matches 8 bases. There are 13 residues in the CDR3. The germline CDR1 and CDR2 sequences are SGHNT and YYREEE (reference sequence). CDR3 nucleotide sequence: TGTGCCAGCAGCTTCAGGGGGCCACGGGGAGCTGTTTTT. Protein product: CASSFRGPRGAVF. The full variable domain, with the rest looked up from reference TRBV5-4 and TRBJ2-2, is ETGVTQSPTHLIKTRGQQVTLRCSSQSGHNTVSWYQQALGQGPQFIFQYYREEENGRGNFPPRFSGLQFPNYSSELNVNALELDDSALYLCASSFRGPRGAVFGEGSRLTVL.

As concerns this clone: One end of the junction varies from germline; a read error may be responsible. V and J are TRBV7-9 and TRBJ2-5, with 8 bases lining up with TRBD2. CDR3 size: 13 residues. Germline CDR1 SEHNR, CDR2 FQNEAQ (reference sequence). CDR3 sequence reads: CASSIAGQETQYF. CDR3 in DNA: TGTGCCAGCAGCATAGCGGGGCAAGAGACCCAGTACTTC.

This chain uses TRBV5-8 with TRBJ2-7, with D possibly matching TRBD1 (5 bases). This CDR3 spans 16 amino acids. The germline V gene has CDR1 SGHTS and CDR2 YDEGEE. V dropped 2 bases and J dropped 3 bases, with 18 bases sitting between them. This CDR3 reads CASSLARQNRHYEQYF. In nucleotides, the CDR3 is TGTGCCAGCAGCTTAGCCAGACAGAACCGTCACTACGAGCAGTACTTC.

This chain joins TRBV6-5 and TRBJ1-5, with a weak D call TRBD1 (5 bases). CDR3 size: 13 residues. The germline gives CDR1 MNHEY, CDR2 SVGAGI. Trimming removed 2 bases from V and 4 bases from J, with 6 bases in between. CDR3 in DNA: TGTGCCAGCAGTTACGACAGAAATCAGCCCCAGCATTTT. Translation: CASSYDRNQPQHF.

This chain uses TRBV7-2 with TRBJ2-1, with TRBD2 identical over 7 bases. CDR1 is SGHTA and CDR2 is FQGNSA in the germline V gene. The V gene end was trimmed by 4 bases and the J gene end by 10 bases; junction bases not matched to a gene: 16. The CDR3 loop spans 16 amino acids. CDR3 nucleotides: TGTGCCAGCAGCTCAGCAGAGAGGCGACTAGCTAGGGAGCAGTTCTTC. This codes for CASSSAERRLAREQFF.

The DNA of the CDR3 is TGCGCCAGCAGCTTGGCCGGTGGGGCCTACAATGAGCAGTTCTTC. Translation gives CASSLAGGAYNEQFF. V is TRBV5-1 and J is TRBJ2-1; D is undetermined. The germline V gene has CDR1 SGHRS and CDR2 YFSETQ. This CDR3 spans 15 amino acids. The V and J ends lost 0 bases and 2 bases respectively, with 9 bases between them.

CDR3 protein: CASSSVGGAEQFF. CDR3 nucleotides: TGTGCCAGCAGCTCGGTAGGGGGCGCTGAGCAGTTCTTC. This chain connects TRBV5-4 to TRBJ2-1; TRBD1 aligns across 7 bases. Losses at the gene ends were 3 bases for V and 9 bases for J; bases not matched to a gene: 6. There are 13 residues in the CDR3. Germline V CDR1 and CDR2: SGHNT, YYREEE (reference sequence).